This TCR beta chain was sequenced for a study of blood T cell repertoires in COVID-19. About the research overall: COVID-19 samples collected from the United States, Italy and Spain covered acute and convalescent phases.

The germline V gene encodes CDR1 LNHDA and CDR2 SQIVND (reference sequence). V lost 8 bases and J 5 bases, leaving 16 bases between the germline ends. The CDR3 runs to 13 residues. Participants, 18 to 89 years old, spanned some 23 US areas. Allocation to cohorts depended on clinical history reported by the participants. This table comes from immunoSEQ multiplex PCR, and its TCRdb copy is limited to in-frame clones, with some not included. The sample lists some 330,000 clones, over 75% occurring once. The receptor comes from a man younger than 40 who had recovered from COVID-19. Sequenced input: PBMCs or T cells enriched from blood (not recorded which). The V gene is TRBV19, the J gene TRBJ2-7; the D gene is possibly TRBD2 (6 bases). CDR3 region: CASESGRRNEQYF. As DNA, the CDR3 is TGTGCCAGTGAGTCCGGGAGAAGGAACGAGCAGTACTTC.